This is a list of T cell receptor beta chains from one sample in a study of T cells in localized non-small cell lung cancer. The data were produced by immunoSEQ multiplex PCR, yet TCRdb's version contains in-frame clones alone and is incomplete. Found here are about 1,500 clones, 20% to 25% of them singletons; the top ten hold around 12%. Sequences were derived from normal lung tissue next to the tumor, sampled before any cancer treatment. The receptor set was obtained from a male donor aged 60 or over with stage I lung adenocarcinoma. Each CDR3 is given with its conserved first and last residue. A D gene is named only where the DNA matches it firmly. The listing skips clone size in some rows; elsewhere it reads once, few, many or a size class.

clone size	V gene	D gene	J gene	CDR3 DNA	CDR3 protein
.	TRBV18	.	TRBJ2-4	TGTGCCAGCTCACCGGGGGCCAAAAACATTCAGTACTTC	CASSPGAKNIQYF
few	TRBV10-2	.	TRBJ2-1	TGCGCCAGCAGTAGGGATCGGACAGACAATGAGCAGTTCTTC	CASSRDRTDNEQFF
medium-sized	TRBV11-3	.	TRBJ2-1	TGTGCCAGCAGCTTGGATACGGGAGAGCACTACAATGAGCAGTTCTTC	CASSLDTGEHYNEQFF
.	TRBV10-2	TRBD1	TRBJ2-5	TGCGCCAGCACAGTGGCAGGGGGTATGGCGACCCAGTACTTC	CASTVAGGMATQYF
few	TRBV19	.	TRBJ2-7	TGTGCCAGTAGCCCCGGACAGACTTACGAGCAGTACTTC	CASSPGQTYEQYF
.	TRBV6-8	.	TRBJ2-3	TGTGCCAGCAGTTCATCGCTTGATACGCAGTATTTT	CASSSSLDTQYF
.	TRBV6-8	TRBD1	TRBJ2-7	TGTGCCAGCAGTCAGGGACAGGGGGCGGGGGAGCAGTACTTC	CASSQGQGAGEQYF
.	TRBV9	TRBD1	TRBJ1-2	TGTGCCAGCAGCCGGTCCCGGGACAGCGACGGATATGGCTACACCTTC	CASSRSRDSDGYGYTF
.	TRBV14	.	TRBJ1-1	TGTGCCAGCAGCCAACGACACAGAGGGCCTGAAGCTTTCTTT	CASSQRHRGPEAFF
.	TRBV28	.	TRBJ2-3	TGTGCCAGCAGTGCCGGGACTTCTACGCAGTATTTT	CASSAGTSTQYF
few	TRBV2	TRBD1	TRBJ1-2	TGTGCCAGCAGTGGGGGGACAGGGAGTCGGGGCTACACCTTC	CASSGGTGSRGYTF
medium-sized	TRBV6-8	.	TRBJ1-5	TGTGCCAGCAGTTACTCGATTACTAATCAGCCCCAGCATTTT	CASSYSITNQPQHF
few	TRBV14	.	TRBJ2-7	TGTGCCAGCAGCCAAGGATACGAGCAGTACTTC	CASSQGYEQYF
.	TRBV30	.	TRBJ2-3	TGTGCCTGGACCTTTGGCAGGGCAGATACGCAGTATTTT	CAWTFGRADTQYF
large	TRBV11-3	TRBD2	TRBJ2-1	TGTGCCAGCAGCTCACCCACTTTCGGTGCGGGAGCTGGAAATGAGCAGTTCTTC	CASSSPTFGAGAGNEQFF
.	TRBV11-3	.	TRBJ2-2	TGTGCCAGCAGCTTAGGCCGAGGGGTTTCCGACGGGGAGCTGTTTTTT	CASSLGRGVSDGELFF
.	TRBV11-3	.	TRBJ2-2	TGTGCCAGCAGCTTAGACAGGGCAGTCGGGGAGCTGTTTTTT	CASSLDRAVGELFF
medium-sized	TRBV11-3	TRBD2	TRBJ2-7	TGTGCCAGCAGCCCGGACAGCGGGAGTACCTACGAGCAGTACTTC	CASSPDSGSTYEQYF
.	TRBV28	TRBD2	TRBJ2-1	TGTGCCAGCAGTACTCAAAGGACAGGCAGGCTAGCGGGAGACTTGAATGAGCAGTTCTTC	CASSTQRTGRLAGDLNEQFF
large	TRBV6-8	TRBD1	TRBJ1-5	TGTGCCAGCAGAGGGACAGGGGAGGGCAATCAGCCCCAGCATTTT	CASRGTGEGNQPQHF
.	TRBV19	.	TRBJ1-1	TGTGCCAGTAGCGGAGGGGGAACAAACACTGAAGCTTTCTTT	CASSGGGTNTEAFF
few	TRBV12-5	TRBD1	TRBJ2-7	TGTGCCAGCACCGGGACAGGGACCTACGAGCAGTACTTC	CASTGTGTYEQYF
.	TRBV5-1	.	TRBJ2-1	TGCGCCAGCAGGACCGGGGGCCAGTACAATGAGCAGTTCTTC	CASRTGGQYNEQFF
.	TRBV6-8	.	TRBJ2-3	TGTGCCAGCAGTATAGATATGGCGGGGTCAGATACGCAGTATTTT	CASSIDMAGSDTQYF
few	TRBV28	TRBD1	TRBJ1-2	TGTGCCAGCAGTTTATACGGGGACAGGGGCTATGGCTACACCTTC	CASSLYGDRGYGYTF
.	TRBV12-5	TRBD1	TRBJ1-1	TGTGCTAGTGGTTTGGGGACAGGGGCCAGCACTGAAGCTTTCTTT	CASGLGTGASTEAFF
few	TRBV6-7	.	TRBJ2-7	TGTGCCAGCAGTTATAGGAACGGTGTTAACTACGAGCAGTACTTC	CASSYRNGVNYEQYF
.	TRBV6-8	TRBD1	TRBJ2-5	TGTGCCAGCAGCCCCATAACCTGGACAGGGAGTGGAGAGACCCAGTACTTC	CASSPITWTGSGETQYF
.	TRBV5-1	.	TRBJ2-1	TGCGCCAGCAGCCCCGGGGCTAGATCCTACAATGAGCAGTTCTTC	CASSPGARSYNEQFF
medium-sized	TRBV11-3	TRBD1	TRBJ1-1	TGTGCCAGCAGCTTAGACGGGACAGTTATGAACACTGAAGCTTTCTTT	CASSLDGTVMNTEAFF
.	TRBV28	TRBD1	TRBJ1-4	TGTGCCAGCAGCATAACCGGGACAGTCTTGAATGAAAAACTGTTTTTT	CASSITGTVLNEKLFF
.	TRBV29-1	TRBD1	TRBJ2-2	TGCAGCGTTGTCCAGGGGGCACGTAGCACCGGGGAGCTGTTTTTT	CSVVQGARSTGELFF
large	TRBV11-3	TRBD1	TRBJ1-3	TGTGCCAGCAGCCCGGGGACAGGGGCTACTGGAAACACCATATATTTT	CASSPGTGATGNTIYF
.	TRBV2	.	TRBJ1-3	TGTGCCAGCAGCTCGTGGACAGCCGGCCCTGGAAACACCATATATTTT	CASSSWTAGPGNTIYF
.	TRBV6-8	TRBD1	TRBJ1-1	TGTGCCAGCAGGACAGACAGGGGGATGAACACTGAAGCTTTCTTT	CASRTDRGMNTEAFF
.	TRBV6-8	.	TRBJ1-2	TGTGCCAGCAGTTATGGGGTGAACTATGGCTACACCTTC	CASSYGVNYGYTF
.	TRBV15	TRBD2	TRBJ2-1	TGTGCCACCAGCAGAGATCTGGCTAGCGGGAGCAATGAGCAGTTCTTC	CATSRDLASGSNEQFF
few	TRBV9	.	TRBJ1-1	TGTGCCAGCAGTCTCCGGCCGGACACTGAAGCTTTCTTT	CASSLRPDTEAFF
.	TRBV9	.	TRBJ2-3	TGTGCCAGCATGGATGGGGGGCGTCCCTCCGATACGCAGTATTTT	CASMDGGRPSDTQYF
.	TRBV5-1	TRBD2	TRBJ2-3	TGCGCCAGCAGCTTGGGGGCTAGCGGGAGAGTGGGAGATACGCAGTATTTT	CASSLGASGRVGDTQYF
.	TRBV11-3	.	TRBJ2-3	TGTGCCAGCAGCTTAGGGTCGCACACTAGCACAGATACGCAGTATTTT	CASSLGSHTSTDTQYF
few	TRBV6-8	TRBD1	TRBJ1-6	TGTGCCAGCAGTTACACTGGACAGGGGGGCTCACCCCTCCACTTT	CASSYTGQGGSPLHF
few	TRBV9	.	TRBJ1-6	TGTGCCAGCAGCCCGACAGCGGCTGGGGCTAATTCACCCCTCCACTTT	CASSPTAAGANSPLHF
medium-sized	TRBV11-3	TRBD1	TRBJ1-1	TGTGCCAGCAGCTCGACAGGGGCGAACACTGAAGCTTTCTTT	CASSSTGANTEAFF
medium-sized	TRBV9	TRBD2	TRBJ2-3	TGTGCCAGCAGTGTATCGGGACTAGCGGGAACAGATACGCAGTATTTT	CASSVSGLAGTDTQYF
few	TRBV28	.	TRBJ1-1	TGTGCCAGCAACCCTCCGGGGGAACCTATGAACACTGAAGCTTTCTTT	CASNPPGEPMNTEAFF